These 14 T cell receptor beta chains were sequenced from one sample in a study of blood T cell repertoires in COVID-19. TCRdb's copy holds only in-frame clones and misses some; the assay was immunoSEQ multiplex PCR. The sample lists fewer than 200,000 clones; approximately 86% were seen once. Input material: peripheral blood. The receptors shown here come from a man aged 45 to 65 with active or convalescent COVID-19.

This chain joins TRBV10-1 and TRBJ1-6; 10 bases line up with TRBD1. In germline, CDR1 is WNHNN, CDR2 SYGVQD (reference sequence). This CDR3 has 18 amino acids. The junction had 8 bases not matched to a gene; V was cut back by 0 bases and J by 6 bases. The CDR3 loop is CASSESIGTGVPNSPLHF. The CDR3 nucleotides are TGCGCCAGCAGTGAGTCGATCGGGACAGGGGTGCCTAATTCACCCCTCCACTTT.

V is TRBV5-1 and J is TRBJ2-3; D possibly corresponds to TRBD2 (6 bases). This CDR3 region has 16 residues. The V end was cut by 3 bases, the J end by 1 base, with 15 bases between. Germline V lookup: CDR1 SGHRS, CDR2 YFSETQ. Here the CDR3 DNA reads TGCGCCAGCAGCTCCGTTCTAGCGCTTGGCACAGATACGCAGTATTTT. Amino acid sequence: CASSSVLALGTDTQYF.

The chain joins TRBV3-1 (or the pseudogene TRBV3-2) to TRBJ1-6; D is possibly TRBD1 (5 bases). Germline V gene data show CDR1 as LGHDT and CDR2 as YNNKEL (reference sequence). V lost 0 bases and J lost 11, with 5 bases in between. The CDR3 consists of 12 residues. DNA for the CDR3: TGTGCCAGCAGCCAAGACAGGGCACCCCTCCACTTT. It encodes CASSQDRAPLHF.

The chain is built from TRBV7-9 and TRBJ1-2; TRBD1 aligns across 11 bases. The germline V gene encodes CDR1 SEHNR and CDR2 FQNEAQ (reference sequence). Trimming at V came to 4 bases and at J to 4 bases, leaving 2 bases not matched to a gene. This CDR3 has 14 residues. CDR3 region: CASSSGTGGYGYTF. The CDR3 DNA sequence: TGTGCCAGCAGCTCGGGGACAGGGGGCTATGGCTACACCTTC.

The chain is built from TRBV10-3 and TRBJ1-1; a weak D match, TRBD1 (5 bases). CDR1 is ENHRY, CDR2 SYGVKD, per germline. The CDR3 is 14 amino acids. Trimming pared 10 bases from V and 4 bases from J, leaving 19 bases between. The CDR3 region is CATNFQGVATEAFF. The CDR3 bases are TGTGCCACGAACTTTCAGGGTGTCGCCACTGAAGCTTTCTTT.

This chain uses TRBV11-3 with TRBJ2-7; 7 nucleotides line up with TRBD1. Germline V gene data show CDR1 as SGHNT and CDR2 as YENEEA. The CDR3 sequence is 13 residues long. With V trimmed by 3 bases and J by 5 bases, 4 bases remained unmatched. The CDR3 sequence: CASSLDTGDEQYF. The CDR3 coding sequence is TGTGCCAGCAGCTTGGATACAGGGGACGAGCAGTACTTC.

The V and J genes are TRBV6-5 and TRBJ1-5, with 8 nucleotides matching TRBD1. After removal of 6 bases from V and 0 bases from J, the junction contained 4 bases not matched to a gene. This CDR3 is 15 amino acids long. Germline V gives CDR1 MNHEY, CDR2 SVGAGI. The CDR3 here is CASRRQGFSNQPQHF. As DNA, the CDR3 is TGTGCCAGCAGGCGACAGGGGTTTAGCAATCAGCCCCAGCATTTT.

This sequence joins TRBV4-1 and TRBJ2-3; a weak D match, TRBD1 (6 bases). This CDR3 is built from 15 residues. Trimming shortened V by 2 bases and J by 4 bases, and 13 bases separated the two germline ends. Germline-derived CDR1 and CDR2 are MGHRA and YSYEKL. The CDR3 sequence: CASSQQGQPPDTQYF. The CDR3 region has the DNA TGCGCCAGCAGCCAACAAGGACAGCCCCCAGATACGCAGTATTTT.

The chain couples TRBV19 to TRBJ2-2; 13 bases match TRBD2. V trimming: 7 bases; J trimming: 4 bases; junction bases outside the gene matches: 3. The V gene's germline CDR1 is LNHDA and CDR2 SQIVND (reference sequence). The length of the CDR3 is 15 residues. CDR3 nucleotide sequence: TGTGCCAGTATTGGGACTAGCGGGGCCACCGGGGAGCTGTTTTTT. This codes for CASIGTSGATGELFF. The complete variable domain, with remaining parts taken from reference TRBV19 and TRBJ2-2, reads DGGITQSPKYLFRKEGQNVTLSCEQNLNHDAMYWYRQDPGQGLRLIYYSQIVNDFQKGDIAEGYSVSREKKESFPLTVTSAQKNPTAFYLCASIGTSGATGELFFGEGSRLTVL.

V usage is TRBV30 and J usage is TRBJ1-4, with 7 nucleotides matching TRBD1. V trimming: 0 bases; J trimming: 10 bases; junction bases outside the gene matches: 11. Germline lookup yields CDR1 GTSNPN and CDR2 SVGIG (reference sequence). CDR3 length: 15 residues. The CDR3 DNA is TGTGCCTGGAGTGTCACCGGGACAGCCAAGGGAAAACTGTTTTTT. This gives the protein CAWSVTGTAKGKLFF.

This chain joins TRBV4-2 and TRBJ1-1, with D unresolved. Trimming removed 1 base from V and 5 bases from J, with 11 bases in between. The CDR3 consists of 14 residues. Per germline, CDR1 LGHNA and CDR2 YNFKEQ. CDR3 bases: TGTGCCAGCAGCCAAGTGACGGGGTATACTGAAGCTTTCTTT. This gives the protein CASSQVTGYTEAFF.

The chain combines TRBV5-4 with TRBJ1-1, with D maybe TRBD1 (6 bases). Germline V CDR1 and CDR2: SGHNT, YYREEE (reference sequence). V was pared by 3 bases and J by 1 base, with 16 bases between. CDR3 length: 16 amino acids. CDR3 amino acids: CASSSQLDRWNTEAFF. The CDR3 nucleotides are TGTGCCAGCAGCTCCCAACTCGACAGGTGGAACACTGAAGCTTTCTTT.

J is TRBJ2-2 and V is TRBV7-2; the match to TRBD1 covers 7 bases. Germline assignment: CDR1 SGHTA and CDR2 FQGNSA. J was trimmed by 0 bases and V by 7 bases; bases with no gene match: 5. The CDR3 consists of 15 residues. CDR3 nucleotides: TGTGCCAGCATCCCCGGGACAGCGAACACCGGGGAGCTGTTTTTT. It encodes CASIPGTANTGELFF.

The CDR3 is CATRTGGPSYGYTF. CDR3 DNA sequence: TGTGCCACGAGGACAGGGGGCCCCTCGTATGGCTACACCTTC. The chain couples TRBV24-1 to TRBJ1-2; 11 bases match TRBD1. The J segment lost 5 bases and the V segment lost 10 bases, leaving 8 bases of the junction unmatched. CDR1 is KGHDR, CDR2 SFDVKD, per germline. This CDR3 has 14 amino acids.